These 13 T cell receptor beta chains came from one sample sequenced in a study of response to subunit inactivated influenza vaccine. TCRdb reprocessed the RT-PCR reads with MiXCR, giving one entry per CDR3 protein. The sample includes about 500,000 distinct CDR3 sequences, approximately 15% seen only once; the top ten take less than 4%. The material was CD4+ T cells sorted from PBMCs, obtained less than 30 months after vaccination. The origin of the receptors is a man aged 45 to 75 who received an inactivated influenza vaccine.

This clonotype was seen more than once but under ten times. The chain combines TRBV20-1 with TRBJ2-5; TRBD2 matches 10 bases. Trimming at V came to 0 bases and at J to 4 bases, leaving 5 bases not matched to a gene. CDR1 is DFQATT, CDR2 SNEGSKA, per germline (reference sequence). The CDR3 is 15 residues long. CDR3 region: CSARDPGLALETQYF. Written as DNA, the CDR3 is TGCAGTGCTAGAGACCCGGGACTAGCGTTAGAGACCCAGTACTTC.

This rearrangement joins TRBV18 to TRBJ2-3, with 7 bases fitting TRBD2. V lost 0 bases, J lost 2 bases, and 5 bases stayed unmatched. CDR3 length equals 16 residues. The V gene's germline CDR1 is KGHSH and CDR2 LQKENI. The CDR3 DNA reads TGTGCCAGCTCACCACCTTCGACTAGCTTCACAGATACGCAGTATTTT. Its protein is CASSPPSTSFTDTQYF.

The genes are TRBV20-1 and TRBJ1-4; D is uncertain. This CDR3 is 14 amino acids long. Trimming pared 0 bases from V and 0 bases from J, leaving 5 bases between. Per the germline V gene, CDR1 is DFQATT and CDR2 is SNEGSKA (reference sequence). The CDR3 nucleotides read TGCAGTGCTAGAGATCCCTCAACTAATGAAAAACTGTTTTTT. Translated: CSARDPSTNEKLFF.

This clonotype was detected only a few times. The rearrangement links TRBV12-3 or TRBV12-4 to TRBJ2-7; D gene ambiguous. This CDR3 has 14 amino acids. V was trimmed by 4 bases and J by 2 bases, leaving 12 bases between them. CDR3 in amino acids: CASSSKGVTYEQYF. DNA of the CDR3: TGTGCCAGCAGTTCCAAGGGCGTGACCTACGAGCAGTACTTC.

The rearrangement links TRBV20-1 to TRBJ2-5, with TRBD2 matching over 10 bases. CDR1 is DFQATT and CDR2 is SNEGSKA in the germline V gene (reference sequence). With 1 base clipped from V and 5 bases from J, the junction kept 4 bases outside the gene matches. The CDR3 extends over 14 amino acids. The CDR3 nucleotides are TGCAGTGCTAGAGGGCTAGCGGGGGCCGAGACCCAGTACTTC. Translation gives CSARGLAGAETQYF.

CDR3 bases: TGTGCCATCAGCCAGACAGGGGTTGGCTACGAGCAGTACTTC. It codes for CAISQTGVGYEQYF. This sequence joins TRBV10-3 and TRBJ2-7; 8 bases match TRBD1. Trimming removed 6 bases from V and 3 bases from J; junction bases left unmatched: 7. The CDR3 is made up of 14 amino acids. Germline lookup yields CDR1 ENHRY and CDR2 SYGVKD.

The V gene is TRBV5-5, the J gene TRBJ1-4; D unclear. The germline V and J ends were trimmed by 0 bases and 6 bases, with 3 bases remaining between them. The CDR3 sequence is 12 residues long. The V gene's germline CDR1 is SGHKS and CDR2 YYEKEE (reference sequence). The CDR3 sequence: CASSLDDEKLFF. CDR3 DNA sequence: TGTGCCAGCAGCTTGGACGATGAAAAACTGTTTTTT.

This clonotype appeared many times. This chain connects TRBV10-3 to TRBJ2-7, with D unresolved. Per the germline V gene, CDR1 is ENHRY and CDR2 is SYGVKD. With 3 bases removed from V and 5 bases from J, the gap between germline ends came to 14 bases. The CDR3 contains 14 residues. The CDR3 DNA reads as TGTGCCATCAGTGATGTAGGGTTATACAACGAGCAGTACTTC. Protein product: CAISDVGLYNEQYF.

The sample holds a few counts of this clonotype. The V call is TRBV5-1, the J call TRBJ2-7, with 9 bases matching TRBD1. The V segment lost 1 base and the J segment 3 bases; nucleotides outside the gene matches: 5. Germline V gives CDR1 SGHRS, CDR2 YFSETQ. This CDR3 region has 15 residues. CDR3 sequence (DNA): TGCGCCAGCAGCTTGAGGGGACAGGGAAACTACGAGCAGTACTTC. Its protein is CASSLRGQGNYEQYF.

The chain links TRBV3-1 to TRBJ2-1, with D unclear. Germline-derived CDR1 and CDR2 are LGHDT and YNNKEL (reference sequence). CDR3 size: 12 residues. V gave up 2 bases and J gave up 10 bases, with 9 bases separating them. The CDR3: CASSQIAKEQFF. The CDR3 DNA follows: TGTGCCAGCAGCCAAATCGCAAAGGAGCAGTTCTTC.

This clonotype was observed a few times. This chain links TRBV5-1 with TRBJ2-1; D may correspond to TRBD1 or TRBD2 (5 bases each). Germline assignment: CDR1 SGHRS and CDR2 YFSETQ. The CDR3 is made up of 16 amino acids. Trimming stripped 4 bases from V and 5 bases from J, with 19 bases between. CDR3 in DNA: TGCGCCAGCAGCGTTTTCCCCGGGACCTACAACAATGAGCAGTTCTTC. Amino acids: CASSVFPGTYNNEQFF.

This clonotype was seen more than once but under ten times. The chain employs TRBV12-3 or TRBV12-4 and TRBJ1-5; TRBD1 might be the D (6 bases). This CDR3 comprises 15 residues. Trimming left V 7 bases short and J 6 bases short, with 19 bases between. CDR3 residues: CASNLEGGIAQPQHF. The CDR3 DNA sequence: TGTGCCAGCAACCTGGAGGGGGGAATCGCTCAGCCCCAGCATTTT.

The sample holds a few counts of this clonotype. The rearrangement uses TRBV10-3 and TRBJ1-1; D is perhaps TRBD1 (6 bases). This CDR3 spans 12 amino acids. The germline gives CDR1 ENHRY, CDR2 SYGVKD. The ends were cut back, 6 bases at V and 3 bases at J, with 8 bases in the middle. CDR3 nucleotides: TGTGCCATCAGGGACAGACACACTGAAGCTTTCTTT. It specifies CAIRDRHTEAFF.